The source of this TCR beta chain is a study of regulatory T cells in long-lasting Graves disease. Study observations and caveats: Rather than thyroid tissue, only peripheral blood underwent study. TRBV28 was favored in persistent disease, as were TRBJ1-2 and TRBJ2-5. Newly diagnosed patients had higher TCR diversity than persistent Graves' patients did.

Trimming cost V 0 bases and J 4 bases, with 11 bases left between them. Germline values: CDR1 WNHNN, CDR2 SYGVQD (reference sequence). This CDR3 spans 15 amino acids. Time point specified: newly diagnosed GD, antithyroid drugs for less than 3 months. Generation of the TCR library employed RNA extracted from PBMCs. Patients all came to the study from an endocrinology department in Xi'an, China. With respect to this clonotype: What it binds is not known.

Both iRepertoire HTBI primers and Arm-PCR of CDR3 regions were used to build the TCR beta libraries. In TCRdb, the multiplex PCR reads were re-called with MiXCR into one record per CDR3 protein. The repertoire consists of about 320,000 distinct CDR3 sequences, with 18% occurring once and the leading ten covering more than 30%. The sequenced sample was peripheral blood mononuclear cells (PBMCs), obtained at new diagnosis, from a patient treated with antithyroid drugs. The receptor was derived from a female donor with Graves disease. The chain links TRBV10-1 to TRBJ2-3; D is perhaps TRBD2 (5 bases). The CDR3 spells CASSESTGSADTQYF. As DNA, the CDR3 is TGCGCCAGCAGTGAGTCCACGGGATCCGCAGATACGCAGTATTTT.